This T cell receptor (beta chain) came from a study of blood T cell repertoires in COVID-19. Overall study: COVID-19 samples, acute and convalescent, were from the United States, Italy and Spain. Sources were T cells, B-cell-depleted T cells, or PBMCs; the material itself was cDNA or gDNA.

In the source study's methods: Reference gene primer amplification in the assay estimated nucleated cell counts. Profiled with immunoSEQ multiplex PCR; TCRdb holds only in-frame clones, not every one. The V and J calls and clone size come from that table; D and trimming were worked out from the DNA. In the table there are some 260,000 clones, approximately 86% of which are singletons. From germline, CDR1 is SGHTA and CDR2 FQGNSA. The CDR3 has 13 residues. V lost 5 bases and J 4 bases, leaving 11 bases between the germline ends. The sequencing sample was made of peripheral blood. The chain joins TRBV7-2 to TRBJ2-5, with D possibly matching TRBD2 (6 bases). The receptor was isolated from an elderly man with acute or convalescent COVID-19. CDR3 DNA sequence: TGTGCCAGCAGCGGAGGGCAGATAGAGACCCAGTACTTC. It is translated as CASSGGQIETQYF.